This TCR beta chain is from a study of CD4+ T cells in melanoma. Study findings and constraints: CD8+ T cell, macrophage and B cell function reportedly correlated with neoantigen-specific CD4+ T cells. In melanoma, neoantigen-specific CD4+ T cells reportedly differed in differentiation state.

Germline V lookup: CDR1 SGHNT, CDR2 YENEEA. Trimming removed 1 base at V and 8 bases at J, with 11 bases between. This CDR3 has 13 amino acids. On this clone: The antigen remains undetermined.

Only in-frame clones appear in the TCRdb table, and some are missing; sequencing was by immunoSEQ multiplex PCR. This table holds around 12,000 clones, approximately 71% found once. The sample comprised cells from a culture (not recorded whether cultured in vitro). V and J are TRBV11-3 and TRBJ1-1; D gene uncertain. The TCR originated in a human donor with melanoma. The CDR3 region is CASSLGDGREAFF. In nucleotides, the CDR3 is TGTGCCAGCAGCTTAGGTGATGGCAGGGAAGCTTTCTTT.